This record covers a single T cell receptor (beta chain). Its matching antigen is unknown. With 3 bases removed from V and 2 bases from J, the gap between germline ends came to 12 bases. Germline V gene lookup returns CDR1 SGHNT and CDR2 YENEEA. The CDR3 runs to 15 residues. These data belong to a study of cytomegalovirus exposure and HLA in healthy donors. Healthy people donating bone marrow made up the donors. Study conclusions and caveats: Presence/absence analyses supposed approximately even sequencing depth among donors. Evidence from a later analysis indicated that most CMV-associated TCR beta chains looked HLA-restricted.

PCR employed 60 Vbeta and 13 Jbeta primers. Authors' methods: Among the unique TCR beta chains that a later analysis counted, about 79 million in all, about 11 million were shared. Some clones are missing from TCRdb's copy, which holds only in-frame ones; the method was immunoSEQ multiplex PCR. Clone size and V and J calls were adopted from that table, with D and trimming inferred from the DNA. Counted here are some 57,000 clones, around two thirds occurring once; the ten biggest clones make up just under 20%. J is TRBJ2-3 and V is TRBV11-3; no clear D gene. Sample: PBMCs. The sequence was collected from a woman aged 60-75 years in good health and CMV-seropositive. The CDR3 protein is CASSFSPVSTDTQYF. The CDR3 DNA follows: TGTGCCAGCAGCTTCTCTCCGGTCTCCACAGATACGCAGTATTTT.